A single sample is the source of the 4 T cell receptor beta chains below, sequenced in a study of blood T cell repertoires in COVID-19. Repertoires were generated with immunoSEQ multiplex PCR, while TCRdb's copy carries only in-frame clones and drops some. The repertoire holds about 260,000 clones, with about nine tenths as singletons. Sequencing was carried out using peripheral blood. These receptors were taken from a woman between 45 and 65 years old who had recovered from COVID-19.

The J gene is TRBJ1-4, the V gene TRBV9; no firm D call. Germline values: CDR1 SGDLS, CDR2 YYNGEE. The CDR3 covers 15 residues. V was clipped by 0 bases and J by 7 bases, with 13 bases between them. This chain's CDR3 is CASSVEHADPEKLFF. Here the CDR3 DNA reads TGTGCCAGCAGCGTAGAGCACGCCGATCCTGAAAAACTGTTTTTT.

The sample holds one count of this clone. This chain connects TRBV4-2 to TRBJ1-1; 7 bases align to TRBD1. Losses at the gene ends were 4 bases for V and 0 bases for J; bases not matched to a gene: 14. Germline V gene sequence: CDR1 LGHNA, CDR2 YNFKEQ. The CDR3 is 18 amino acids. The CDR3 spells CASSPSAGKGAMNTEAFF. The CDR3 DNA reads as TGTGCCAGCAGCCCATCTGCGGGGAAGGGGGCCATGAACACTGAAGCTTTCTTT.

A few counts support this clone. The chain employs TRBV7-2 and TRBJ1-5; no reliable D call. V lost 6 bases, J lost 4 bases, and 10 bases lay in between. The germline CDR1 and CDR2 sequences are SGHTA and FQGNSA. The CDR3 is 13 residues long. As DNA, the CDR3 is TGTGCCAGCAGTTCTTTACGGAATCAGCCCCAGCATTTT. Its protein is CASSSLRNQPQHF.

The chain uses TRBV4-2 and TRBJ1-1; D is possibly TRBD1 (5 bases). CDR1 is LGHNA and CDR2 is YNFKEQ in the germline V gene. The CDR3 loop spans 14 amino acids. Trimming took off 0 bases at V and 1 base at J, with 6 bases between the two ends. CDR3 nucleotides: TGTGCCAGCAGCCAAGAGGACAAGAACACTGAAGCTTTCTTT. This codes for CASSQEDKNTEAFF.